A selection of T cell receptor beta chains follows, all from one sample in a study of Tregs in tolerant kidney transplant recipients. The protocol was immunoSEQ multiplex PCR, while the TCRdb copy is restricted to in-frame clones and leaves out a portion. The sample lists 100,000 to 150,000 clones; about 90% were seen once. The sample was CD4+ T cells from blood. These receptors were taken from a human donor in good health. Each CDR3 is given with its conserved first and last residue. The order of the fields is V gene, CDR3 protein.

V: TRBV18
CDR3: CASSPGSYYEQYF

V: TRBV2
CDR3: CASSRQGDEQYF

V: TRBV11-2
CDR3: CASSWTASNEKLFF

V: TRBV4-2
CDR3: CASSQGTSAYEQYF

V: TRBV5-6
CDR3: CASSLMGAEMVYEQYF

V: TRBV7-8
CDR3: CASTSGGTTDTQYF

V: TRBV7-8
CDR3: CASSSGLALVEQYF

V: TRBV9
CDR3: CASSPFSGATEAFF

V: TRBV18
CDR3: CASSPPGWNEQYF

V: TRBV18
CDR3: CASSPIGADNSNQPQHF

V: TRBV29-1
CDR3: CSVGGTFYEQYF

V: TRBV9
CDR3: CASSVGENQPQHF

V: TRBV12-1
CDR3: CASSATGTSGRFTTAYEQYF

V: TRBV7-6
CDR3: CASSLRSLPLDRAKIYEQYF

V: TRBV10-1
CDR3: CASSEPNREQYF

V: TRBV20-1
CDR3: CSATHPGTQYF

V: TRBV5-1
CDR3: CASSVDSRVRGDEQFF

V: TRBV19
CDR3: CASSLPGLRVGFSEAFF

V: TRBV7-3
CDR3: CASSPGVNQPQHF

V: TRBV19
CDR3: CASSYRSSGANVLTF

V: TRBV4-2
CDR3: CASSQEGTSGRGETQYF

V: TRBV6-5
CDR3: CASSYSNLGLSGYTF

V: TRBV10-1
CDR3: CASSEGQNYGYTF

V: TRBV11-1
CDR3: CASGNAAPYEQYF

V: TRBV2
CDR3: CASSEVPSGTGELFF

V: TRBV6-5
CDR3: CASSNRQGGQPQHF

V: TRBV12-5
CDR3: CASGFLLQGAPYEQYF

V: TRBV5-6
CDR3: CASSLSLLNQPQHF

V: TRBV20-1
CDR3: CSAGPGLAQFF

V: TRBV19
CDR3: CASRPGQAFGNTIYF

V: TRBV7-8
CDR3: CASNLKGAGGSYEQYF

V: TRBV5-1
CDR3: CASSLDRVSPLHF

V: TRBV27
CDR3: CASSYGGTDTQYF

V: TRBV15
CDR3: CATRWGGSTLETQYF

V: TRBV19
CDR3: CASSPGGGVTNEKLFF

V: TRBV19
CDR3: CASSGPPGGFNSPLHF

V: TRBV10-3
CDR3: CAISESKTGSYNSPLHF

V: TRBV25-1
CDR3: CASSDPGYEQYF

V: TRBV6-6
CDR3: CASSGTAEAFF

V: TRBV19
CDR3: CASSIGDRGPAEAFF

V: TRBV2
CDR3: CASSALAYEQYF

V: TRBV5-6
CDR3: CASSTATDTQYF

V: TRBV7-8
CDR3: CASSELNRGQREKLFF

V: TRBV15
CDR3: CATSRDWKGLWTQYF

V: TRBV18
CDR3: CASSEYRDQPQHF

V: TRBV5-4
CDR3: CASSPWTSPYNEQFF

V: TRBV5-8
CDR3: CASSLLWGNQPQHF

V: TRBV9
CDR3: CASSAGIGSPLHF

V: TRBV4-1
CDR3: CASSQVPDSGANVLTF

V: TRBV2
CDR3: CASSAQLLAGVADTQYF

V: TRBV19
CDR3: CASNPRQTNTEAFF

V: TRBV11-2
CDR3: CASRGGGGQPQHF

V: TRBV10-3
CDR3: CAISGGDRGLAGELFF